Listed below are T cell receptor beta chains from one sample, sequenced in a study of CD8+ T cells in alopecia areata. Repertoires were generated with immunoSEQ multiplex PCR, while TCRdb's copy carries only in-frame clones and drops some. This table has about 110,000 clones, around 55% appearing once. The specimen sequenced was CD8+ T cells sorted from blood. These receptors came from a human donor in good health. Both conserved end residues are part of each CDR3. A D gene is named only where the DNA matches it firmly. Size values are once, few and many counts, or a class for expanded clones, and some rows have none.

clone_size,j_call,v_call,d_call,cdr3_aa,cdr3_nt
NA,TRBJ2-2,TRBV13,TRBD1,CASSPRTGITTGELFF,TGTGCCAGCAGCCCCCGGACAGGGATCACGACCGGGGAGCTGTTTTTT
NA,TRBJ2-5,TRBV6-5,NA,CASSLNSRETQYF,TGTGCCAGCAGTTTAAATAGTCGGGAGACCCAGTACTTC
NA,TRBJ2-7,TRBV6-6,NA,CASSYYASPYEQYF,TGTGCCAGCAGTTACTACGCTTCACCCTACGAGCAGTACTTC
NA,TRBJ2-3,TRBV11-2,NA,CASSFVSGELGTDTQYF,TGTGCCAGCAGCTTTGTATCAGGGGAATTAGGCACAGATACGCAGTATTTT
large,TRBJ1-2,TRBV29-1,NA,CSVTGGVGYTF,TGCAGCGTTACGGGGGGCGTTGGCTACACCTTC
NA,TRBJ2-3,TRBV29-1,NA,CSIQGGVANTQYF,TGCAGCATCCAGGGGGGGGTCGCAAATACGCAGTATTTT
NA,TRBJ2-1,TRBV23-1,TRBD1,CASTIEGQGDNEQFF,TGCGCCAGCACTATAGAGGGACAGGGAGACAATGAGCAGTTCTTC
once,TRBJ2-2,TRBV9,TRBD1,CASSVESGTGGELFF,TGTGCCAGCAGCGTAGAGTCCGGGACAGGGGGAGAGCTGTTTTTT
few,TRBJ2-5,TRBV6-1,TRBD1,CAARDSTLLAGTQYF,TGTGCCGCCCGGGACAGCACCCTCCTTGCGGGGACCCAGTACTTC
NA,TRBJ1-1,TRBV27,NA,CASSSIRYMNTEAFF,TGTGCCAGCAGTTCAATCCGTTACATGAACACTGAAGCTTTCTTT
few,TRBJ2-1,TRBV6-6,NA,CASSQKGFEFF,TGTGCCAGCAGCCAGAAGGGGTTTGAGTTCTTC
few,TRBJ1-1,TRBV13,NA,CASSLAPGEATEAFF,TGTGCCAGCAGCTTAGCACCAGGGGAGGCAACTGAAGCTTTCTTT
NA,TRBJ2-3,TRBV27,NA,CASSPNPGTDTQYF,TGTGCCAGCAGTCCCAACCCGGGCACAGATACGCAGTATTTT
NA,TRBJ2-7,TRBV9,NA,CASSVAWGAGEVWSYEQYF,TGTGCCAGCAGCGTAGCTTGGGGGGCAGGGGAGGTTTGGTCCTACGAGCAGTACTTC
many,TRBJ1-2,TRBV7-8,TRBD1,CASSPTGTGYGYTF,TGTGCCAGCAGCCCTACCGGGACAGGCTATGGCTACACCTTC
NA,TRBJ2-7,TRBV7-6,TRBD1,CASSLRQGRNEQYF,TGTGCCAGCAGCTTGAGACAGGGCCGTAACGAGCAGTACTTC
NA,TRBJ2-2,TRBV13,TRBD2,CASSTGTSGLNTGELFF,TGTGCCAGCAGCACCGGGACTAGCGGCCTGAACACCGGGGAGCTGTTTTTT
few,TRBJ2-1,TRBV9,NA,CASSASGNEQFF,TGTGCCAGCAGCGCCTCGGGGAATGAGCAGTTCTTC
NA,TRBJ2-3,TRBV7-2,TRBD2,CASSLPAGGRGTDTQYF,TGTGCCAGCAGCTTACCGGCGGGGGGAAGGGGCACAGATACGCAGTATTTT
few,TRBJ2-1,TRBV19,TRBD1,CASSSGTGSYNEQFF,TGTGCCAGTAGTTCCGGGACAGGTTCCTACAATGAGCAGTTCTTC
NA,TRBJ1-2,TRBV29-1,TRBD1,CSVEPDRVYGYTF,TGCAGCGTTGAGCCCGACAGGGTATATGGCTACACCTTC
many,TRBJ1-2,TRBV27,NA,CASSQTPGNPNYGYTF,TGTGCCAGCAGTCAAACCCCGGGGAACCCTAACTATGGCTACACCTTC
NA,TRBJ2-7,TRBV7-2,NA,CASSTGRDSTYYEQYF,TGTGCCAGCAGCACCGGTAGGGACTCCACCTACTACGAGCAGTACTTC
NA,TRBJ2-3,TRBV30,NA,CAWELVGGLGTDTQYF,TGTGCCTGGGAGTTGGTAGGGGGGCTTGGCACAGATACGCAGTATTTT
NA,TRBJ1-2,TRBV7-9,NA,CASSSPGGSGGYTF,TGTGCCAGCAGCTCGCCCGGGGGATCGGGTGGCTACACCTTC
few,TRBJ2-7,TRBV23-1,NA,CASSQLQARNF,TGCGCCAGCAGTCAATTACAAGCTAGAAACTTC
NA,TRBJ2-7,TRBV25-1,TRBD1,CASSEYPGQGGYEQYF,TGTGCCAGCAGTGAATATCCGGGACAGGGGGGGTACGAGCAGTACTTC
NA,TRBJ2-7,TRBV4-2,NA,CASSQENSVFYEQYF,TGTGCCAGCAGCCAAGAGAATAGCGTTTTCTACGAGCAGTACTTC
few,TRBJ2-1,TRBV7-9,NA,CASSLPGSGQFF,TGTGCCAGCAGCTTACCAGGGTCGGGGCAGTTCTTC